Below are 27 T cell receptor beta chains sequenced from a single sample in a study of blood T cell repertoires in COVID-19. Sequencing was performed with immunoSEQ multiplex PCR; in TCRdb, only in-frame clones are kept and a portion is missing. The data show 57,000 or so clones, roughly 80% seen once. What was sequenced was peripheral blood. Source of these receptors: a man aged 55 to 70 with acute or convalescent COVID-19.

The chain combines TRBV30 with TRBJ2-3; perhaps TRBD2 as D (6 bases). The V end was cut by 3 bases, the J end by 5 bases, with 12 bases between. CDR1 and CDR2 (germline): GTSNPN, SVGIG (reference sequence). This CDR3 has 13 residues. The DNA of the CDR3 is TGTGCCTGGAGATTACCCGGGAGAGATACGCAGTATTTT. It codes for CAWRLPGRDTQYF.

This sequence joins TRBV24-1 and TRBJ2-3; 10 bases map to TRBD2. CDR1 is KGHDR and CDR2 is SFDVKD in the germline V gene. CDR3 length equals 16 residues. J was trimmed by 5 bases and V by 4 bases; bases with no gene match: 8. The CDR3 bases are TGTGCCACCAGTGACCCTAGCGGGAGTATAGTAGATACGCAGTATTTT. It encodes CATSDPSGSIVDTQYF.

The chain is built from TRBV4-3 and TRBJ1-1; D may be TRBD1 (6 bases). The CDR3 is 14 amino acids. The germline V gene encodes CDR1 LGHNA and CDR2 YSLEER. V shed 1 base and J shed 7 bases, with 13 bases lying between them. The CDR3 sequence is CASSQGGHGVEAFF. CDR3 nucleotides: TGCGCCAGCAGCCAAGGGGGACACGGTGTTGAAGCTTTCTTT.

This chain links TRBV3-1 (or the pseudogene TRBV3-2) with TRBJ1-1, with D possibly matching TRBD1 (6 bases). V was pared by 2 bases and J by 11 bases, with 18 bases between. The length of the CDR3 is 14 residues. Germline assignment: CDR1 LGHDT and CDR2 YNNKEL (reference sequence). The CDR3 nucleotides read TGTGCCAGCAGCCAACGATCGGACAGAGGGGACGCTTTCTTT. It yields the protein CASSQRSDRGDAFF.

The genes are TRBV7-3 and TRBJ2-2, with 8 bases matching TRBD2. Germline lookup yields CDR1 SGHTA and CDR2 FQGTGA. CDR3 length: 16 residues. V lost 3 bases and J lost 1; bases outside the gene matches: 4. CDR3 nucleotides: TGTGCCAGCAGCTTCCAAGCGGGAGAGAACACCGGGGAGCTGTTTTTT. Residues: CASSFQAGENTGELFF.

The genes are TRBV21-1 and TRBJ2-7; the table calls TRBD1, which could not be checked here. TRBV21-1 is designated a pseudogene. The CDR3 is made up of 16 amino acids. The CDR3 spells CASSNSGYPLTYEQYF. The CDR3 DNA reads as TGTGCCAGCAGCAACTCAGGGTACCCTCTTACCTACGAGCAGTACTTC.

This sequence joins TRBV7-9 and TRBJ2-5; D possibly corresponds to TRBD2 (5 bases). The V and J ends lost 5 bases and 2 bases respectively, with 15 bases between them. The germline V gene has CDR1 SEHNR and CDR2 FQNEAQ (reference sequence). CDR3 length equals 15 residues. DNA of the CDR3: TGTGCCAGCAGCACCTCCGGGGAACCACAAGAGACCCAGTACTTC. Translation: CASSTSGEPQETQYF.

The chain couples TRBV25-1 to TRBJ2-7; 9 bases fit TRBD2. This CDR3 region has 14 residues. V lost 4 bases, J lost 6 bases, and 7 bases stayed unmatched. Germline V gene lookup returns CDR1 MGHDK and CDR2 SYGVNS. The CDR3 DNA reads TGTGCCAGCAGTGGATTGAGGACTAGCGCCGAGCAGTACTTC. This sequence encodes CASSGLRTSAEQYF.

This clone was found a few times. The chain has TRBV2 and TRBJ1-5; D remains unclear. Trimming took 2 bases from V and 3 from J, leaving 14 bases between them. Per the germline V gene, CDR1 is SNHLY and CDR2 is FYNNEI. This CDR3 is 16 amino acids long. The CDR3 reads CASSELSAANNQPQHF. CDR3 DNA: TGTGCCAGCAGTGAATTGTCAGCGGCTAACAATCAGCCCCAGCATTTT.

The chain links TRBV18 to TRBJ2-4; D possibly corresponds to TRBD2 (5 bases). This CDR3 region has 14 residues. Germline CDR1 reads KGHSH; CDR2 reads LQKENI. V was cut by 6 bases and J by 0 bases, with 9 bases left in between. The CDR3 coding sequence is TGTGCCAGCTCCTCGGAGGCAGCCAAAAACATTCAGTACTTC. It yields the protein CASSSEAAKNIQYF.

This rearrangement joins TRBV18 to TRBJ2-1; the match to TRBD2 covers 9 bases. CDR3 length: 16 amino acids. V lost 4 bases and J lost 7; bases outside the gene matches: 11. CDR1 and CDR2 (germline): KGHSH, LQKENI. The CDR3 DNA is TGTGCCAGCTCACGCGGGGGGGACACCTTAGGGAATGAGCAGTTCTTC. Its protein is CASSRGGDTLGNEQFF.

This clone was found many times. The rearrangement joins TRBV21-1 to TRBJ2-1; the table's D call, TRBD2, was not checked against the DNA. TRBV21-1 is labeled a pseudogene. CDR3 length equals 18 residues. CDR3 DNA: TGTGCCAGCAGCAGGGCTAGCGGGAGCCATATATCCTACAATGAGCAGTTCTTC. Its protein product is CASSRASGSHISYNEQFF.

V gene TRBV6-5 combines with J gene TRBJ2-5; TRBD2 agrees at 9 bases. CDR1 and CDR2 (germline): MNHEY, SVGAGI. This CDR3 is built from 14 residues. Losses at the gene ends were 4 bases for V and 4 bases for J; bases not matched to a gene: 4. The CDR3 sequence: CASSSFSGRETQYF. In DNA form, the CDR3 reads TGTGCCAGCAGTTCCTTTAGCGGGAGAGAGACCCAGTACTTC.

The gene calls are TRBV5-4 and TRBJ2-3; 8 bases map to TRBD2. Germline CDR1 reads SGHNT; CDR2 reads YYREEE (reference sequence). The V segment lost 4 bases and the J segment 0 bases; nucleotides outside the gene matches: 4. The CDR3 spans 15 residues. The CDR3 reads CASSRSGASTDTQYF. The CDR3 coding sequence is TGTGCCAGCAGCCGTAGCGGGGCTAGCACAGATACGCAGTATTTT.

CDR3 in DNA: TGTGCCAGCTCACCAACTCCGGGGGGTATGGCTGAAGCTTTCTTT. Translated: CASSPTPGGMAEAFF. This chain connects TRBV18 to TRBJ1-1, with D possibly being TRBD1 (5 bases). V was shortened by 2 bases and J by 6 bases, with 16 bases between the two germline ends. The CDR3 is made up of 15 amino acids. The germline V gene encodes CDR1 KGHSH and CDR2 LQKENI.

CDR3 amino acids: CASSLDRGGETQYF. The DNA of the CDR3 is TGTGCCAGCAGCCTGGACAGGGGGGGAGAGACCCAGTACTTC. This chain connects TRBV11-1 to TRBJ2-5, with 10 nucleotides matching TRBD1. This CDR3 has 14 amino acids. In germline, CDR1 is SGHAT, CDR2 FQDESV (reference sequence). J was trimmed by 4 bases and V by 5 bases; bases with no gene match: 4. Full variable domain (remainder filled in from reference TRBV11-1 and TRBJ2-5): EAEVAQSPRYKITEKSQAVAFWCDPISGHATLYWYRQILGQGPELLVQFQDESVVDDSQLPKDRFSAERLKGVDSTLKIQPAELGDSAMYLCASSLDRGGETQYFGPGTRLLVL.

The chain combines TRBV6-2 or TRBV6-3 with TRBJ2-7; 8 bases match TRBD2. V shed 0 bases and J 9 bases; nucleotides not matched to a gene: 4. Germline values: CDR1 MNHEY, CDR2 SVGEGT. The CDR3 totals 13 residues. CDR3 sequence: CASSYSAGGGQYF. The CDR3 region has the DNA TGTGCCAGCAGTTACTCGGCGGGAGGAGGGCAGTACTTC.

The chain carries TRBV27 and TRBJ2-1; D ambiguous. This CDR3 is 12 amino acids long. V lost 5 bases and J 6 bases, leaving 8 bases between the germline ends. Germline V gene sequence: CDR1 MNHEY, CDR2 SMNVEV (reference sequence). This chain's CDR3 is CASSNRVNEQFF. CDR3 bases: TGTGCCAGCAGTAACAGAGTCAATGAGCAGTTCTTC.

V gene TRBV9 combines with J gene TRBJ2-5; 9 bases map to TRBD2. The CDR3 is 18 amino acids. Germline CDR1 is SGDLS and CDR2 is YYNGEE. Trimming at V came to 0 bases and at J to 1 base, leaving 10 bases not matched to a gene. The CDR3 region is CASSVGRASGTLQETQYF. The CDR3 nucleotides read TGTGCCAGCAGCGTAGGACGGGCTAGCGGGACCCTCCAAGAGACCCAGTACTTC.

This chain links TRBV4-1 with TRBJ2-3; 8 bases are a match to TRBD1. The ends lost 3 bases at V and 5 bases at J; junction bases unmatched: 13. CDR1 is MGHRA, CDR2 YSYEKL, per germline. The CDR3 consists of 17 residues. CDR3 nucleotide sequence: TGCGCCAGCAGCCAGTGGACAGGGAATCCCTTACAAGATACGCAGTATTTT. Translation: CASSQWTGNPLQDTQYF.

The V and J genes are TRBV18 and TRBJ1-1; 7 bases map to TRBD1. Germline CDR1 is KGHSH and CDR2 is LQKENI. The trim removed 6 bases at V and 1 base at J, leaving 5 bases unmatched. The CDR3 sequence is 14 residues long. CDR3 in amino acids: CASSRQGGNTEAFF. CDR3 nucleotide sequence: TGTGCCAGCTCCCGACAGGGAGGGAACACTGAAGCTTTCTTT.

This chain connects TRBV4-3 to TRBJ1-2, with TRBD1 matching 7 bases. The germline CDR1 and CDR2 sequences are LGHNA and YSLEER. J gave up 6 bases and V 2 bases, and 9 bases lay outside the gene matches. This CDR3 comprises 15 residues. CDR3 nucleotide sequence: TGCGCCAGCAGCCAATTTATCCGACAGGGCGATGGCTACACCTTC. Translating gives CASSQFIRQGDGYTF.

This CDR3 is CASRNPYRGRYEQYF. The CDR3 DNA is TGTGCCAGCAGGAACCCCTACAGGGGTCGGTACGAGCAGTACTTC. The chain combines TRBV11-2 with TRBJ2-7; 7 bases are a match to TRBD1. Per germline, CDR1 SGHAT and CDR2 FQNNGV. The CDR3 is 15 amino acids. V was clipped by 6 bases and J by 4 bases; unmatched bases: 12.

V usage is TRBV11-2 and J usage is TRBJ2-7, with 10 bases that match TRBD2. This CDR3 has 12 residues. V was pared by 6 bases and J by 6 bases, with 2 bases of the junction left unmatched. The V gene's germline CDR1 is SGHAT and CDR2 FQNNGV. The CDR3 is CASRSGRGEQYF. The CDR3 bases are TGTGCCAGCAGGAGCGGGAGGGGCGAGCAGTACTTC.

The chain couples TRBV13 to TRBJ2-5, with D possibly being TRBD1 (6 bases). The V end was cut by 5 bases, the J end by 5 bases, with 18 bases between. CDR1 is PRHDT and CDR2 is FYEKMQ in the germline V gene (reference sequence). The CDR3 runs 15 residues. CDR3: CASSLLSQGQETQYF. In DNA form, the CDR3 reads TGTGCCAGCAGCCTCCTGTCACAGGGTCAGGAGACCCAGTACTTC.

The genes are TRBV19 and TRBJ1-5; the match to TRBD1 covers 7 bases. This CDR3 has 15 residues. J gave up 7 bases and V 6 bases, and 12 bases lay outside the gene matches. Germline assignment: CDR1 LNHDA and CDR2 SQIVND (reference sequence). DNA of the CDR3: TGTGCCAGTAGGGATGACAGGGCTAAGGGACAGCCCCAGCATTTT. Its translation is CASRDDRAKGQPQHF.

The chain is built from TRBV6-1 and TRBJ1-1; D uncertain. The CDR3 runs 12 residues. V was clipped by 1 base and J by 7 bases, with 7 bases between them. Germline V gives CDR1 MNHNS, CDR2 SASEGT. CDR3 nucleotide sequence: TGTGCCAGCAGTGAAGTCAGACTTGAAGCTTTCTTT. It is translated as CASSEVRLEAFF.